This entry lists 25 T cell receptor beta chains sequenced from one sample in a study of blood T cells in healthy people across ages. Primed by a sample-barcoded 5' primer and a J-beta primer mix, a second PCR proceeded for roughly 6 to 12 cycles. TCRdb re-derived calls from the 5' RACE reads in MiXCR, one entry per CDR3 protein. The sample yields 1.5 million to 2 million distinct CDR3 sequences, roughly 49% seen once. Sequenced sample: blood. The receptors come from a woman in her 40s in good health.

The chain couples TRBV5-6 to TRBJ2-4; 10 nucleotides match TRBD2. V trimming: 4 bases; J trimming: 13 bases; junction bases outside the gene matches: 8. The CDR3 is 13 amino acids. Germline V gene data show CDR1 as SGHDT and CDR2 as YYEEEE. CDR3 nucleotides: TGTGCCAGCAGCGCTGGGACTAGCGCGTGGCAGTACTTC. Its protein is CASSAGTSAWQYF.

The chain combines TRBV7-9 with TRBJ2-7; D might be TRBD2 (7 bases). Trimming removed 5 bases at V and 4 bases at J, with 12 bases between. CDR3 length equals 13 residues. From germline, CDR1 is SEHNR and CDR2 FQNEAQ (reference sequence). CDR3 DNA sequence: TGTGCCAGCAGCGCCGGGGGGCAATACGAGCAGTACTTC. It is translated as CASSAGGQYEQYF.

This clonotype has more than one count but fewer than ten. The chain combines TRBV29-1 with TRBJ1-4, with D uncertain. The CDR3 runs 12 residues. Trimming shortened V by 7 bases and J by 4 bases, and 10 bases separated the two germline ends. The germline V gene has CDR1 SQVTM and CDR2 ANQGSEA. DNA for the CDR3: TGCAGCGCAACGGAACATAATGAAAAACTGTTTTTT. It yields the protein CSATEHNEKLFF. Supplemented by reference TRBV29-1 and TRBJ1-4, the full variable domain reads SAVISQKPSRDICQRGTSLTIQCQVDSQVTMMFWYRQQPGQSLTLIATANQGSEATYESGFVIDKFPISRPNLTFSTLTVSNMSPEDSSIYLCSATEHNEKLFFGSGTQLSVL.

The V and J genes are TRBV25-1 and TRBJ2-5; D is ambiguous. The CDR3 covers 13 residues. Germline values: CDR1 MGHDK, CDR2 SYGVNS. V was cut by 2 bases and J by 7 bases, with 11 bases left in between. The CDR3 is CASSEILIGTQYF. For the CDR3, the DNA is TGTGCCAGCAGTGAAATACTAATCGGGACCCAGTACTTC.

The CDR3 region is CASSLGGEAGELFF. The CDR3 region has the DNA TGTGCCAGCAGCTTAGGAGGGGAGGCCGGGGAGCTGTTTTTT. The rearrangement links TRBV7-9 to TRBJ2-2; D is perhaps TRBD2 (6 bases). CDR1 is SEHNR, CDR2 FQNEAQ, per germline (reference sequence). V dropped 1 base and J dropped 6 bases, with 9 bases sitting between them. The CDR3 is 14 residues long.

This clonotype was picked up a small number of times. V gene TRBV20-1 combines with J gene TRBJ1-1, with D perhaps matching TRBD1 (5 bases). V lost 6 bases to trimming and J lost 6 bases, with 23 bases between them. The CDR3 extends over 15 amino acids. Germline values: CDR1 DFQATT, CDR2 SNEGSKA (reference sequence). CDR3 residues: CSALRPNAGMAEAFF. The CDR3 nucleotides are TGCAGTGCGCTGAGACCAAATGCAGGGATGGCTGAAGCTTTCTTT.

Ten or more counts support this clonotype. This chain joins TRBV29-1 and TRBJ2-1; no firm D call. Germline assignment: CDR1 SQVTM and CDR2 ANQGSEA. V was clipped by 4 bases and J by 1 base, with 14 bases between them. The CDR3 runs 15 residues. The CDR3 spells CSVAPGIASYNEQFF. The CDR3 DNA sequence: TGCAGCGTTGCCCCTGGCATCGCTTCCTACAATGAGCAGTTCTTC.

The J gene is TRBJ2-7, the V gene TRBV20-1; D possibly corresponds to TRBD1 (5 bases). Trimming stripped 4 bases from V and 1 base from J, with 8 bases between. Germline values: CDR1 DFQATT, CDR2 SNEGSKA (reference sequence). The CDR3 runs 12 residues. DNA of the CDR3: TGCAGTGCTAAAGGGGTTTCCTACGAGCAGTACTTC. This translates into CSAKGVSYEQYF.

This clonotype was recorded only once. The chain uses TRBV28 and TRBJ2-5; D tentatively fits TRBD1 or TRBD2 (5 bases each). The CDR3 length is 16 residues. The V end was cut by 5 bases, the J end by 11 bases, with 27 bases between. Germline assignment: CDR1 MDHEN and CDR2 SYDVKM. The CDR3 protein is CASSARQGTNLNEQYF. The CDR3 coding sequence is TGTGCCAGCAGTGCGAGGCAAGGGACCAATCTCAATGAGCAGTACTTC.

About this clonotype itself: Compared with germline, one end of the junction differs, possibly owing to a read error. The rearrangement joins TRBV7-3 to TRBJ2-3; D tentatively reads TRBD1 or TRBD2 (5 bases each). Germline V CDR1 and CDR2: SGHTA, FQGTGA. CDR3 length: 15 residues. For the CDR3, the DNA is TGTGCCGGCAGCGTGGGACGGGGTAGCACAGATACGCAGTATTTT. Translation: CAGSVGRGSTDTQYF.

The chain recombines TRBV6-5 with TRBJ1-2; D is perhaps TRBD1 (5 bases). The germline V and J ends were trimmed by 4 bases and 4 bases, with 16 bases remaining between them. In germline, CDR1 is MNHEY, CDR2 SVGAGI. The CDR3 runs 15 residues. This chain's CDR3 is CASSFDQTDFYGYTF. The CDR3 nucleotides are TGTGCCAGCAGTTTTGACCAGACAGATTTCTATGGCTACACCTTC.

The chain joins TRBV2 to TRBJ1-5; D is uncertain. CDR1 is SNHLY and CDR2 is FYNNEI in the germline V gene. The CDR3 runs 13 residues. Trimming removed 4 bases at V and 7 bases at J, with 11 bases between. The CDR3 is CASSVRGDQPQHF. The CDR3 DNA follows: TGTGCCAGCAGTGTCCGAGGAGACCAGCCCCAGCATTTT.

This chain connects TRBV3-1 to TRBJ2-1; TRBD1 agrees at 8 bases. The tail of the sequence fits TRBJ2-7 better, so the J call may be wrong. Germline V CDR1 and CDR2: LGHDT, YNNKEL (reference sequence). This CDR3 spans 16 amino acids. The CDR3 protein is CASSQEGTGTYNEQYF. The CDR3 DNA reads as TGTGCCAGCAGCCAAGAAGGGACAGGTACCTACAATGAGCAGTACTTC.

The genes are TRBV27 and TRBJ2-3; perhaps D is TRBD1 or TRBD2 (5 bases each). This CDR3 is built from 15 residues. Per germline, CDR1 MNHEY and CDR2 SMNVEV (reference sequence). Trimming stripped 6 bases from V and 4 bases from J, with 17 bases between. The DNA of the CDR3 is TGTGCCAGCAGGCCTTTGAGGGGCAGCGCAGATACGCAGTATTTT. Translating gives CASRPLRGSADTQYF.

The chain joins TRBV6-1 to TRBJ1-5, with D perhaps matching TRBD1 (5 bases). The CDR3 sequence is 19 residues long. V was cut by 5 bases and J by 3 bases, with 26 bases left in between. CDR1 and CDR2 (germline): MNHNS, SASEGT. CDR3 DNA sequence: TGTGCCAGCAGTCGCGGGGCAAACCCAAATGGAATTCTCAATCAGCCCCAGCATTTT. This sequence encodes CASSRGANPNGILNQPQHF.

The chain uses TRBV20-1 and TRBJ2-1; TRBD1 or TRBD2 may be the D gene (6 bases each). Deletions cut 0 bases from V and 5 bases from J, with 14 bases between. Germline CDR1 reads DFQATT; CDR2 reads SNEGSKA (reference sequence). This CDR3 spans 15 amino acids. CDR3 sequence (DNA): TGCAGTGCTAGAGACTGGCCAGGGGAGGACAATGAGCAGTTCTTC. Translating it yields CSARDWPGEDNEQFF.

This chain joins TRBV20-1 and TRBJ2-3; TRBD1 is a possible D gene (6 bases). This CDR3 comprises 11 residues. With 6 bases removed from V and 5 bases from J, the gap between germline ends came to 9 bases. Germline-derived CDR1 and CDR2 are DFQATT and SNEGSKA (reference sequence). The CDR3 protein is CSAGGVDTQYF. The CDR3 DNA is TGCAGTGCAGGGGGAGTAGATACGCAGTATTTT.

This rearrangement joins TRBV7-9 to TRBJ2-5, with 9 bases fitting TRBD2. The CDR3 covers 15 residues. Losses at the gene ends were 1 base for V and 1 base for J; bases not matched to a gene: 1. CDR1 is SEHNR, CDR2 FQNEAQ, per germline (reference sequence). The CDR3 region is CASSLGTSAQETQYF. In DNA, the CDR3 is TGTGCCAGCAGCTTAGGGACTAGCGCCCAAGAGACCCAGTACTTC.

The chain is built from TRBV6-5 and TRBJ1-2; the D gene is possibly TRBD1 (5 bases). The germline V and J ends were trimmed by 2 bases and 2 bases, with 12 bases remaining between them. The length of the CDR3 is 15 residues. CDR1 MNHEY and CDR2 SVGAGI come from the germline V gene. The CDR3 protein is CASSYPDKINYGYTF. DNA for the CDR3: TGTGCCAGCAGTTACCCGGACAAGATCAACTATGGCTACACCTTC.

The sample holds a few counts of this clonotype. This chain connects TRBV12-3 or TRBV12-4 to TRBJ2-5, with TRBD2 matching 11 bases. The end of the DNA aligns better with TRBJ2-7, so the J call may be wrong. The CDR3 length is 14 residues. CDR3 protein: CASSLLAGGNEQYF. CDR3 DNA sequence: TGTGCCAGCAGTCTTCTAGCGGGGGGCAACGAGCAGTACTTC.

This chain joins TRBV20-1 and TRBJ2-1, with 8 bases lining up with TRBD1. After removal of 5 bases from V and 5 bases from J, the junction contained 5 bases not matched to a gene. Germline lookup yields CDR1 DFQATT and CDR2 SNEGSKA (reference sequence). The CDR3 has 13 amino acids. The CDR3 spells CSAEGQAHNEQFF. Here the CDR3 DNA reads TGCAGTGCTGAGGGACAGGCCCACAATGAGCAGTTCTTC.

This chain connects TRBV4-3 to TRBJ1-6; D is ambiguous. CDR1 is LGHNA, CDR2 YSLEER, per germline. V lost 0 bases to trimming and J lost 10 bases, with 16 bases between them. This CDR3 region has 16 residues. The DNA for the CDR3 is TGCGCCAGCAGCCAAGATTTCCCAACGATAATCTCACCCCTCCACTTT. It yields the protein CASSQDFPTIISPLHF.

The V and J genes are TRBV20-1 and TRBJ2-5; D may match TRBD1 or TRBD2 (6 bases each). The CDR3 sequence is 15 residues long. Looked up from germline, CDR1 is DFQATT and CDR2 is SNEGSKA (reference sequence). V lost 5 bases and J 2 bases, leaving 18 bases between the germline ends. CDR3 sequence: CSAGRGGFGQETQYF. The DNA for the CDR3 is TGCAGTGCTGGAAGAGGGGGGTTTGGTCAAGAGACCCAGTACTTC.

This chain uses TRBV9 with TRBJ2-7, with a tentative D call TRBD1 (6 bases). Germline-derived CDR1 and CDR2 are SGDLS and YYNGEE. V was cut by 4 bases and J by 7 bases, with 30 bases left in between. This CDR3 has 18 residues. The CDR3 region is CASSSPPSRAGDDNEQYF. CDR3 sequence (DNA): TGTGCCAGCAGCAGCCCCCCTAGTCGGGCAGGGGACGACAATGAGCAGTACTTC.

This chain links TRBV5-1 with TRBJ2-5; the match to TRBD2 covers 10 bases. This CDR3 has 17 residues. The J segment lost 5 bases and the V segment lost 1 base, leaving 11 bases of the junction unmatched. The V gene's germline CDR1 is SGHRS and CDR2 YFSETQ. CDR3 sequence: CASSLMPSGGALETQYF. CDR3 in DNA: TGCGCCAGCAGCTTGATGCCCAGCGGGGGGGCCTTGGAGACCCAGTACTTC.